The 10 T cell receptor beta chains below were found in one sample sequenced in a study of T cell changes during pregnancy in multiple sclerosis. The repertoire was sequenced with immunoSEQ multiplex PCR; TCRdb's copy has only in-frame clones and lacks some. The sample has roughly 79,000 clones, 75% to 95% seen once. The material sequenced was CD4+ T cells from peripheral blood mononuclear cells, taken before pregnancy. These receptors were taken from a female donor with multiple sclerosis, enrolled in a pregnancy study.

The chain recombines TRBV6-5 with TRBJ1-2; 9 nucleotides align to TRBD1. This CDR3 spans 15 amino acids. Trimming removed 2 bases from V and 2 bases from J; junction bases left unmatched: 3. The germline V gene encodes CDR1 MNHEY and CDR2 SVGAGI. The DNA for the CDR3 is TGTGCCAGCAGTTACGTAGGGACAGGGAACTATGGCTACACCTTC. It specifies CASSYVGTGNYGYTF.

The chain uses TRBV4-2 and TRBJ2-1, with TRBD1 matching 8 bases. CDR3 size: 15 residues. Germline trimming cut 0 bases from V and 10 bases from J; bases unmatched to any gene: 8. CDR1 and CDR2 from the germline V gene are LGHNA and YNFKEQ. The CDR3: CASSQELDRVLEQFF. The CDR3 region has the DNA TGTGCCAGCAGCCAAGAATTGGACAGGGTTTTGGAGCAGTTCTTC.

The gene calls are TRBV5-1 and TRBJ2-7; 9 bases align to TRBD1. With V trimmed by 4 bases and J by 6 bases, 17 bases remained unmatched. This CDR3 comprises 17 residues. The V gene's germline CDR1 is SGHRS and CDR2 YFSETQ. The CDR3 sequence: CASSPSGQGVAAREQYF. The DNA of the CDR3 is TGCGCCAGCAGCCCTTCGGGACAGGGAGTAGCGGCCCGCGAGCAGTACTTC.

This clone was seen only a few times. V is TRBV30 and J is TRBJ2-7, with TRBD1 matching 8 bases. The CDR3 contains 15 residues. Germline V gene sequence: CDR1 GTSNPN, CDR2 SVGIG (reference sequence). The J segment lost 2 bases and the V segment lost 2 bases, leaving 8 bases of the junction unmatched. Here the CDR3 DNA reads TGTGCCTGGAGTAAAGGACAGGGTAGAACCTACGAGCAGTACTTC. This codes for CAWSKGQGRTYEQYF.

The CDR3 reads CASSLSGTANTEAFF. CDR3 nucleotides: TGTGCCAGCAGTTTATCCGGGACAGCGAACACTGAAGCTTTCTTT. The J gene is TRBJ1-1, the V gene TRBV28, with 7 bases that match TRBD1. The CDR3 length is 15 residues. Germline trimming cut 1 base from V and 1 base from J; bases unmatched to any gene: 3. The germline gives CDR1 MDHEN, CDR2 SYDVKM.

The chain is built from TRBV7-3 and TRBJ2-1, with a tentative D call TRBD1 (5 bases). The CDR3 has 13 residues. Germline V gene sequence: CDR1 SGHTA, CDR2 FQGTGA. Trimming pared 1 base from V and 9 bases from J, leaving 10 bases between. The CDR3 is CASSLIQGFEQFF. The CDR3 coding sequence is TGTGCCAGCAGCTTAATCCAGGGATTTGAGCAGTTCTTC. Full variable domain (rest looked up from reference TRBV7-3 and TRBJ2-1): GAGVSQTPSNKVTEKGKYVELRCDPISGHTALYWYRQSLGQGPEFLIYFQGTGAADDSGLPNDRFFAVRPEGSVSTLKIQRTERGDSAVYLCASSLIQGFEQFFGPGTRLTVL.

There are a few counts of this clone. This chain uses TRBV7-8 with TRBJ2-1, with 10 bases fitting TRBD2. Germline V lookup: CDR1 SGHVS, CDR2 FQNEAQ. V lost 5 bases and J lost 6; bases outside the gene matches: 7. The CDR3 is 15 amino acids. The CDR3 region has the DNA TGTGCCAGCAGCCAACCAGCGGGGGGGCCCAATGAGCAGTTCTTC. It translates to CASSQPAGGPNEQFF. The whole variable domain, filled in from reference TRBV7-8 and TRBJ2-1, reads GAGVSQSPRYKVAKRGQDVALRCDPISGHVSLFWYQQALGQGPEFLTYFQNEAQLDKSGLPSDRFFAERPEGSVSTLKIQRTQQEDSAVYLCASSQPAGGPNEQFFGPGTRLTVL.

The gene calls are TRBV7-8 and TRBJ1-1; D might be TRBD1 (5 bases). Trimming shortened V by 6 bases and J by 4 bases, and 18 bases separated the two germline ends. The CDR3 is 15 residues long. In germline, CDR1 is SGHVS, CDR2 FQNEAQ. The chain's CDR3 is CASRSGVGLVTEAFF. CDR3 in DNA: TGTGCCAGCAGGTCGGGGGTTGGCTTGGTCACTGAAGCTTTCTTT. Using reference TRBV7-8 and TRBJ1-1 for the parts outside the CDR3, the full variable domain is GAGVSQSPRYKVAKRGQDVALRCDPISGHVSLFWYQQALGQGPEFLTYFQNEAQLDKSGLPSDRFFAERPEGSVSTLKIQRTQQEDSAVYLCASRSGVGLVTEAFFGQGTRLTVV.

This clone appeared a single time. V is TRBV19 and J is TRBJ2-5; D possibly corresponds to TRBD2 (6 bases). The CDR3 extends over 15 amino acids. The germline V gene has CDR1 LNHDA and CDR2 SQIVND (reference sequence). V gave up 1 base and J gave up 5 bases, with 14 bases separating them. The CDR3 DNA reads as TGTGCCAGTAGTATAGGGAGCGGAGGGATGGAGACCCAGTACTTC. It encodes CASSIGSGGMETQYF.

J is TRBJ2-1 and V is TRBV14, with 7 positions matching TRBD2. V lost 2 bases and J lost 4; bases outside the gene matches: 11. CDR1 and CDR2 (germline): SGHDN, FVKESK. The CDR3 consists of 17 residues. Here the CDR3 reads CASSQNLLAIRYNEQFF. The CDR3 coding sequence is TGTGCCAGCAGCCAAAACTTACTAGCGATAAGATACAATGAGCAGTTCTTC.